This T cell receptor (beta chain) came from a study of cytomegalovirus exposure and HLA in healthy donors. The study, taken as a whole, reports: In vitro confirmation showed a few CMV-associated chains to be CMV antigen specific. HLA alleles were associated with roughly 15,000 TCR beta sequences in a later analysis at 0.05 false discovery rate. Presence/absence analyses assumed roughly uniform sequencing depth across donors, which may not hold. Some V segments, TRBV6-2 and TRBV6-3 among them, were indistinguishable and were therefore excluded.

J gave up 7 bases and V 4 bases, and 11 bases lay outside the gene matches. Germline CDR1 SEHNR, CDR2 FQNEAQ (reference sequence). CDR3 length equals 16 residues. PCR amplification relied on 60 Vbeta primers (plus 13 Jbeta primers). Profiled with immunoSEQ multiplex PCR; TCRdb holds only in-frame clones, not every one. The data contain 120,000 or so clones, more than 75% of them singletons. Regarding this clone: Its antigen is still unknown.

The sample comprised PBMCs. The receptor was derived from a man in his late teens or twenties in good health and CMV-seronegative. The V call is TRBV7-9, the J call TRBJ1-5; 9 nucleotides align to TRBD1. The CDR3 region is CASSSSPGQGRQPQHF. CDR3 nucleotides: TGTGCCAGCAGCTCCAGTCCGGGACAGGGAAGACAGCCCCAGCATTTT.